Listed here are 20 T cell receptor beta chains from one sample, sequenced in a study of patients and donors after allogeneic stem cell transplantation. TCRdb reprocessed the RT-PCR reads via MiXCR and lists one record per CDR3 protein. The sample holds about a million distinct CDR3 sequences, under 20% seen once. The sequencing sample was made of blood, either unsorted or a sorted T cell fraction (not recorded which). These receptors all stem from a human donor who was either an allogeneic HSCT recipient or a stem cell or donor lymphocyte infusion donor (not recorded which). It is not recorded whose cells these are; they may come from a transplant donor.

The rearrangement uses TRBV7-6 and TRBJ2-7, with D perhaps TRBD2 (7 bases). The germline V gene has CDR1 SGHVS and CDR2 FNYEAQ. V was cut by 2 bases and J by 6 bases, with 11 bases left in between. The CDR3 runs to 13 residues. CDR3 loop: CASSLRGGLEQYF. Here the CDR3 DNA reads TGTGCCAGCAGCTTAAGGGGGGGGCTCGAGCAGTACTTC.

The chain carries TRBV20-1 and TRBJ2-7; D possibly uses TRBD1 or TRBD2 (5 bases each). From germline, CDR1 is DFQATT and CDR2 SNEGSKA (reference sequence). Trimming stripped 4 bases from V and 2 bases from J, with 12 bases between. There are 13 residues in the CDR3. CDR3 DNA sequence: TGCAGTGCTATAGGGACGGCAACCTACGAGCAGTACTTC. It yields the protein CSAIGTATYEQYF.

There are a few counts of this clonotype. The chain links TRBV5-1 to TRBJ2-1; 10 bases agree with TRBD2. Germline CDR1 and CDR2: SGHRS and YFSETQ. CDR3 length: 15 amino acids. The V and J ends lost 0 bases and 8 bases, in that order; junction bases with no gene match: 5. The CDR3 DNA follows: TGCGCCAGCAGCTTGGCCTCTAGCGGGAGAGATGAGCAGTTCTTC. It specifies CASSLASSGRDEQFF. Full variable domain (rest looked up from reference TRBV5-1 and TRBJ2-1): KAGVTQTPRYLIKTRGQQVTLSCSPISGHRSVSWYQQTPGQGLQFLFEYFSETQRNKGNFPGRFSGRQFSNSRSEMNVSTLELGDSALYLCASSLASSGRDEQFFGPGTRLTVL.

The CDR3 region has the DNA TGCGCCAGCAGCCTGCTAGCGGGAGGGCCGGACGAGCAGTACTTC. Translating gives CASSLLAGGPDEQYF. The V and J genes are TRBV5-1 and TRBJ2-7, with 12 bases that match TRBD2. CDR1 and CDR2 (germline): SGHRS, YFSETQ. The J segment lost 5 bases and the V segment lost 4 bases, leaving 7 bases of the junction unmatched. This CDR3 contains 15 residues.

This clonotype has a handful of counts. The chain joins TRBV15 to TRBJ1-6, with no clear D. This CDR3 contains 12 residues. Germline V gene lookup returns CDR1 LNHNV and CDR2 YYDKDF (reference sequence). V lost 2 bases and J 12 bases, leaving 8 bases between the germline ends. The CDR3 is CATSRSGLPLHF. The CDR3 DNA follows: TGTGCCACCAGCAGATCGGGATTACCCCTCCACTTT. The whole variable domain, remainder taken from reference TRBV15 and TRBJ1-6, is DAMVIQNPRYQVTQFGKPVTLSCSQTLNHNVMYWYQQKSSQAPKLLFHYYDKDFNNEADTPDNFQSRRPNTSFCFLDIRSPGLGDTAMYLCATSRSGLPLHFGNGTRLTVT.

The V and J genes are TRBV7-8 and TRBJ1-5; D may be TRBD1 (6 bases). Germline CDR1 SGHVS, CDR2 FQNEAQ. The CDR3 covers 15 residues. The V gene lost 5 bases and the J gene lost 1 base, with 12 bases spanning the gap. CDR3 sequence (DNA): TGTGCCAGCAGCGCGGACAGCATGAGCAATCAGCCCCAGCATTTT. Amino acids: CASSADSMSNQPQHF.

The table lists this clonotype with many counts. The gene calls are TRBV6-2 or TRBV6-3 and TRBJ2-1; D uncertain. The V and J ends lost 7 bases and 3 bases respectively, with 19 bases between them. The CDR3 runs to 16 residues. CDR1 and CDR2 from the germline V gene are MNHEY and SVGEGT. The CDR3 is CASTEVPSSHYNEQFF. The CDR3 DNA sequence: TGTGCCAGCACCGAAGTGCCCTCCTCTCACTACAATGAGCAGTTCTTC.

J is TRBJ2-2 and V is TRBV2, with 8 bases identical to TRBD2. The germline V gene encodes CDR1 SNHLY and CDR2 FYNNEI. This CDR3 comprises 16 residues. The trim removed 4 bases at V and 0 bases at J, leaving 4 bases unmatched. In nucleotides, the CDR3 is TGTGCCAGCAGTGGGACTAGCCGTGCGAACACCGGGGAGCTGTTTTTT. It yields the protein CASSGTSRANTGELFF. Filled out from reference TRBV2 and TRBJ2-2, the complete variable domain reads EPEVTQTPSHQVTQMGQEVILRCVPISNHLYFYWYRQILGQKVEFLVSFYNNEISEKSEIFDDQFSVERPDGSNFTLKIRSTKLEDSAMYFCASSGTSRANTGELFFGEGSRLTVL.

The chain has TRBV7-2 and TRBJ2-7; no definite D call. Trimming took off 2 bases at V and 2 bases at J, with 13 bases between the two ends. Germline loops: CDR1 SGHTA, CDR2 FQGNSA. This CDR3 has 15 residues. The CDR3 is CASSLSRVITYEQYF. The DNA for the CDR3 is TGTGCCAGCAGCTTAAGTAGGGTAATTACCTACGAGCAGTACTTC.

This rearrangement joins TRBV6-1 to TRBJ2-3; possibly TRBD2 for D (6 bases). V was pared by 6 bases and J by 0 bases, with 19 bases between. Germline V CDR1 and CDR2: MNHNS, SASEGT. The CDR3 extends over 17 amino acids. CDR3 protein: CASSHRPVAASTDTQYF. In DNA, the CDR3 is TGTGCCAGCAGCCATAGACCAGTAGCGGCTAGCACAGATACGCAGTATTTT.

This clonotype was counted between two and nine times. The CDR3 sequence is CASSFLTETGNTIYF. The CDR3 DNA reads as TGTGCCAGCAGCTTCCTAACAGAGACTGGAAACACCATATATTTT. This chain links TRBV7-9 with TRBJ1-3, with no clear D. The CDR3 extends over 15 amino acids. CDR1 and CDR2 (germline): SEHNR, FQNEAQ (reference sequence). The ends were cut back, 3 bases at V and 2 bases at J, with 11 bases in the middle.

This CDR3 is CALGRQGPYEQYF. The CDR3 nucleotides read TGTGCCCTAGGACGACAGGGGCCCTACGAGCAGTACTTC. The chain links TRBV28 to TRBJ2-7; 8 bases align to TRBD1. V shed 11 bases, J shed 2 bases, and the junction held 8 bases outside the gene matches. This CDR3 region has 13 residues. The germline V gene encodes CDR1 MDHEN and CDR2 SYDVKM.

This clonotype has only a few counts. The chain combines TRBV20-1 with TRBJ2-6, with D perhaps matching TRBD1 (6 bases). This CDR3 spans 13 amino acids. Looked up from germline, CDR1 is DFQATT and CDR2 is SNEGSKA (reference sequence). Trimming took 0 bases from V and 12 from J, leaving 12 bases between them. The CDR3 DNA reads as TGCAGTGCTAGAGACTGGCAGGGGACCGTCCTGACTTTC. Protein product: CSARDWQGTVLTF.

This clonotype was counted only a few times. V gene TRBV12-5 combines with J gene TRBJ2-1; no clear D gene. Deletions cut 1 base from V and 12 bases from J, with 10 bases between. The CDR3 is 12 amino acids. Looked up from germline, CDR1 is LGHNT and CDR2 is FRNRAP. CDR3 protein: CASGLGDPGQFF. In DNA, the CDR3 is TGTGCTAGTGGTTTGGGAGATCCGGGGCAGTTCTTC.

This clonotype came up many times. V gene TRBV12-3 or TRBV12-4 combines with J gene TRBJ1-1, with D possibly matching TRBD1 (5 bases). Trimming pared 8 bases from V and 1 base from J, leaving 14 bases between. There are 14 residues in the CDR3. CDR3 DNA sequence: TGTGCCAGCCTAGGACCAGGGCCGAACACTGAAGCTTTCTTT. Translated: CASLGPGPNTEAFF.

Many counts were recorded for this clonotype. V is TRBV4-3 and J is TRBJ2-1; 10 bases match TRBD1. J gave up 12 bases and V 3 bases, and 14 bases lay outside the gene matches. CDR1 and CDR2 (germline): LGHNA, YSLEER. This CDR3 contains 16 residues. DNA of the CDR3: TGCGCCAGCAGCCAGCTTCCGGGACAGGGGATCATTGGGCAGTTCTTC. It is translated as CASSQLPGQGIIGQFF.

The rearrangement joins TRBV6-5 to TRBJ2-6; D may be TRBD1 (5 bases). The CDR3 is 19 amino acids. Between the trimmed V and J ends, which lost 0 bases and 2 bases, there was a span of 17 bases. The germline V gene encodes CDR1 MNHEY and CDR2 SVGAGI. The chain's CDR3 is CASSYSSGLGLPGANVLTF. CDR3 nucleotides: TGTGCCAGCAGTTACTCTTCAGGGCTCGGTCTGCCTGGGGCCAACGTCCTGACTTTC.

This clonotype was seen a handful of times. The gene calls are TRBV7-8 and TRBJ2-6; 7 bases align to TRBD1. The V segment lost 7 bases and the J segment 0 bases; nucleotides outside the gene matches: 9. Germline loops: CDR1 SGHVS, CDR2 FQNEAQ. This CDR3 spans 17 amino acids. CDR3 region: CASNKGQRGSGANVLTF. DNA for the CDR3: TGTGCCAGCAATAAGGGACAGAGAGGCTCTGGGGCCAACGTCCTGACTTTC.

Ten or more counts support this clonotype. The chain links TRBV7-6 to TRBJ1-6; D unclear. Trimming stripped 1 base from V and 8 bases from J, with 15 bases between. Germline V CDR1 and CDR2: SGHVS, FNYEAQ. The CDR3 is 16 amino acids. CDR3 loop: CASSLVVGMLDSPLHF. CDR3 coding DNA: TGTGCCAGCAGCTTAGTGGTTGGGATGTTAGATTCACCCCTCCACTTT.

This clonotype was observed at least ten times. This chain joins TRBV3-1 and TRBJ1-1, with D possibly being TRBD1 (5 bases). The V and J ends lost 3 bases and 4 bases respectively, with 18 bases between them. This CDR3 has 16 residues. Germline V gives CDR1 LGHDT, CDR2 YNNKEL (reference sequence). The CDR3 sequence: CASSQRFQGIGTEAFF. Here the CDR3 DNA reads TGTGCCAGCAGCCAGAGATTTCAGGGTATCGGCACTGAAGCTTTCTTT.